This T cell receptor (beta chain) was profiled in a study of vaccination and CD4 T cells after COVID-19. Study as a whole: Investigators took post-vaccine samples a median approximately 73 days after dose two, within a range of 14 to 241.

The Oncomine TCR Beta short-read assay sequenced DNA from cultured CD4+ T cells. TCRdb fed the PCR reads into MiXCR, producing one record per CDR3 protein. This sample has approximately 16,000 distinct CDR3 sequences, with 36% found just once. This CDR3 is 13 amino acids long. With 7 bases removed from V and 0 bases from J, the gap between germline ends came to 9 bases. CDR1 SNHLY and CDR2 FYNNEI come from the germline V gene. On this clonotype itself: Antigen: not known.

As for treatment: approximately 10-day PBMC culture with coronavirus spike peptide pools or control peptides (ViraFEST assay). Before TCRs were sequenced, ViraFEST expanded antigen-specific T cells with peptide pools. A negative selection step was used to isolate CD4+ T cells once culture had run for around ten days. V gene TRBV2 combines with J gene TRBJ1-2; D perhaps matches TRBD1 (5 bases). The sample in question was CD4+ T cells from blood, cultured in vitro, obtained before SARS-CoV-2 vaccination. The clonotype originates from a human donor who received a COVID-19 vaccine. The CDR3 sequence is CASTTASNYGYTF. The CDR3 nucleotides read TGTGCCAGCACGACAGCCTCTAACTATGGCTACACCTTC.